These T cell receptor beta chains were read from a single sample in a study of cytomegalovirus exposure and HLA in healthy donors. TCRdb's table, derived via immunoSEQ multiplex PCR, lists solely in-frame clones and lacks some. Altogether under 150,000 clones are present, approximately 86% being singletons, with the ten largest covering under 2%. The sequenced sample was PBMCs. These TCRs come from a boy between 5 and 17 years old in good health and CMV-seronegative. CDR3s include the opening cysteine and the closing phenylalanine or tryptophan. The D gene is left open where the match is weak. The listing skips clone size in some rows; elsewhere it reads once, few, many or a size class.

clone_size	v_call	j_call	d_call	cdr3_length	cdr3_aa	cdr3_nt
NA	TRBV19	TRBJ1-3	NA	15	CASSIEGLFGNTIYF	TGTGCCAGTAGTATAGAGGGCCTTTTTGGAAACACCATATATTTT
NA	TRBV5-6	TRBJ1-3	NA	15	CASSFWGVTGNTIYF	TGTGCCAGCAGCTTTTGGGGGGTGACTGGAAACACCATATATTTT
NA	TRBV7-2	TRBJ2-1	NA	11	CASSHQDEQFF	TGTGCCAGCAGCCACCAGGATGAGCAGTTCTTC
NA	TRBV7-2	TRBJ2-1	TRBD2	16	CASSSSGLAEYNEQFF	TGTGCCAGCAGCTCCTCGGGACTAGCGGAATACAATGAGCAGTTCTTC
NA	TRBV6-5	TRBJ2-7	NA	15	CASSLYRGSRYEQYF	TGTGCCAGCAGTTTGTATCGGGGTTCCAGGTACGAGCAGTACTTC
NA	TRBV6-5	TRBJ2-7	TRBD2	16	CASSLTTSGISYEQYF	TGTGCCAGCAGTTTAACGACTAGCGGGATTTCCTACGAGCAGTACTTC
NA	TRBV4-2	TRBJ1-1	TRBD1	12	CASSQGDREAFF	TGTGCCAGCAGCCAAGGGGACAGAGAAGCTTTCTTT
once	TRBV4-3	TRBJ2-7	NA	14	CASSPKARVGEQYF	TGCGCCAGCAGCCCCAAGGCCAGGGTAGGCGAGCAGTACTTC
NA	TRBV2	TRBJ2-1	NA	15	CASSLNGPSYNEQFF	TGTGCCAGCAGCCTTAACGGTCCCTCCTACAATGAGCAGTTCTTC
NA	TRBV6-1	TRBJ1-1	NA	15	CATHTWTPLATEAFF	TGTGCCACTCATACGTGGACTCCTCTTGCCACTGAAGCTTTCTTT
NA	TRBV9	TRBJ2-5	TRBD2	15	CASSGNGLAGETQYF	TGTGCCAGCAGCGGTAACGGACTAGCGGGAGAGACCCAGTACTTC
NA	TRBV18	TRBJ2-3	NA	16	CASSPLGQGTSDTQYF	TGTGCCAGCTCACCCTTGGGGCAGGGGACATCAGATACGCAGTATTTT
NA	TRBV7-9	TRBJ1-4	NA	12	CASSLAAGKLFF	TGTGCCAGCAGCTTAGCCGCGGGAAAACTGTTTTTT
NA	TRBV5-4	TRBJ2-2	NA	12	CATLGVAGELFF	TGTGCCACCCTAGGGGTGGCCGGGGAGCTGTTTTTT
NA	TRBV27	TRBJ1-5	NA	13	CASSPGGGQPQHF	TGTGCCAGCAGCCCCGGGGGGGGACAGCCCCAGCATTTT
NA	TRBV9	TRBJ2-2	NA	12	CAGSVGLGELFF	TGTGCCGGCAGCGTAGGACTCGGGGAGCTGTTTTTT
NA	TRBV4-1	TRBJ1-2	NA	14	CASSQEREIGGYTF	TGCGCCAGCAGCCAAGAAAGGGAGATAGGTGGCTACACCTTC
NA	TRBV19	TRBJ1-4	NA	12	CASSRGGEKLFF	TGTGCCAGTAGTCGGGGAGGGGAAAAACTGTTTTTT
NA	TRBV28	TRBJ2-7	NA	15	CASSSPTGRGYEQYF	TGTGCCAGCAGTTCCCCGACAGGGCGGGGCTACGAGCAGTACTTC
NA	TRBV6-6	TRBJ2-5	NA	11	CASSPKETQYF	TGTGCCAGCAGCCCTAAAGAGACCCAGTACTTC
NA	TRBV7-8	TRBJ1-1	NA	12	CASSFYGPEAFF	TGTGCCAGCAGCTTTTATGGGCCTGAAGCTTTCTTT
NA	TRBV5-1	TRBJ1-3	NA	16	CASSLVGRQDGSTIYF	TGCGCCAGCAGCTTGGTGGGGAGACAGGATGGAAGCACCATATATTTT
NA	TRBV29-1	TRBJ1-4	TRBD1	14	CSVAGQARSEKLFF	TGCAGCGTCGCTGGACAGGCGCGAAGTGAAAAACTGTTTTTT
NA	TRBV12-5	TRBJ2-2	TRBD2	17	CASGKTGTSGPTGELFF	TGTGCTAGTGGCAAGACCGGGACTAGCGGACCCACCGGGGAGCTGTTTTTT
few	TRBV6-1	TRBJ1-2	TRBD1	14	CASSAGQGIWGYTF	TGTGCCAGCAGTGCGGGACAGGGAATTTGGGGCTACACCTTC
NA	TRBV6-1	TRBJ2-7	TRBD2	14	CASSEEGLKYEQYF	TGTGCCAGCAGTGAAGAGGGACTAAAATACGAGCAGTACTTC
NA	TRBV7-3	TRBJ2-3	TRBD2	16	CASSPSSAGGPHTQYF	TGTGCCAGCAGCCCATCGTCAGCGGGGGGGCCGCATACGCAGTATTTT
once	TRBV6-1	TRBJ2-5	NA	16	CASSVLSGELKETQYF	TGTGCCAGCAGTGTACTGTCGGGGGAGCTTAAGGAGACCCAGTACTTC
NA	TRBV19	TRBJ1-1	NA	12	CASRGGNTEAFF	TGTGCCAGTAGGGGGGGTAACACTGAAGCTTTCTTT
NA	TRBV19	TRBJ1-5	NA	14	CASSTGGRRQPQHF	TGTGCCAGTAGTACGGGGGGGAGAAGACAGCCCCAGCATTTT
NA	TRBV5-1	TRBJ1-2	NA	17	CASSLESVRRINYGYTF	TGCGCCAGCAGCTTGGAATCGGTACGCAGGATCAACTATGGCTACACCTTC
NA	TRBV5-1	TRBJ2-5	TRBD1	15	CASSATGALQETQYF	TGCGCCAGCAGCGCGACAGGGGCCCTCCAAGAGACCCAGTACTTC
NA	TRBV27	TRBJ1-1	NA	13	CASSLGHGLEAFF	TGTGCCAGCAGTTTGGGACATGGACTCGAAGCTTTCTTT
few	TRBV5-1	TRBJ1-3	NA	14	CASSVLPSGNTIYF	TGCGCCAGCAGTGTCCTACCCTCTGGAAACACCATATATTTT
NA	TRBV5-4	TRBJ1-1	NA	14	CASSTRDLNPEAFF	TGTGCCAGCAGCACCCGGGACTTGAACCCTGAAGCTTTCTTT
NA	TRBV7-9	TRBJ2-7	TRBD1	15	CASSSPGQGIRRQYF	TGTGCCAGCAGCTCCCCGGGACAGGGGATACGTCGGCAGTACTTC
NA	TRBV19	TRBJ1-1	TRBD1	14	CASNTPGGAFSAFF	TGTGCCAGTAACACACCAGGGGGCGCTTTTTCGGCTTTCTTT